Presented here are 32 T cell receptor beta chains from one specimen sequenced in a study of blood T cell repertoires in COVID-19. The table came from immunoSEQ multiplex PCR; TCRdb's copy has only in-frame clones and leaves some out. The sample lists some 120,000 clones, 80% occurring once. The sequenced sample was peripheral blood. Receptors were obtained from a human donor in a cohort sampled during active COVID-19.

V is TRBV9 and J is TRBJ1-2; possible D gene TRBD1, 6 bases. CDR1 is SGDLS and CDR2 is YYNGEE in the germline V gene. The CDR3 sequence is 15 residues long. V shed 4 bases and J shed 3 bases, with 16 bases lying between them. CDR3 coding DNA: TGTGCCAGCAGCCTAGGCTGGGGGCTCGACTATGGCTACACCTTC. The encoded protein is CASSLGWGLDYGYTF.

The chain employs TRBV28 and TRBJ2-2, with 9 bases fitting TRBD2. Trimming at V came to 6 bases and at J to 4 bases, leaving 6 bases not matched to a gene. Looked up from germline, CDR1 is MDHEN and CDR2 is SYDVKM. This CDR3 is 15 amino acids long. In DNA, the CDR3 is TGTGCCAGCAGGACTAGCGGAGCTGGCACCGGGGAGCTGTTTTTT. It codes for CASRTSGAGTGELFF.

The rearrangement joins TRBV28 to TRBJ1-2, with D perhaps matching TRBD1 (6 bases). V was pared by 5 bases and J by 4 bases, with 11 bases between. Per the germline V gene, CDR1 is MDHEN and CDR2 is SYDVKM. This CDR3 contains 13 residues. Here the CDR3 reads CASSPTGTYGYTF. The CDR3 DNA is TGTGCCAGCAGTCCCACAGGGACCTATGGCTACACCTTC.

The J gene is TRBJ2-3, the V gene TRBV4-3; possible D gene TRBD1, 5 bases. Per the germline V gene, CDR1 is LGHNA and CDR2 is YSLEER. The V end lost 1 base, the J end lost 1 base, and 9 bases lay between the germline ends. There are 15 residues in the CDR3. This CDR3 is CASSQVGRGTDTQYF. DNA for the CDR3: TGCGCCAGCAGCCAAGTCGGCAGGGGCACAGATACGCAGTATTTT.

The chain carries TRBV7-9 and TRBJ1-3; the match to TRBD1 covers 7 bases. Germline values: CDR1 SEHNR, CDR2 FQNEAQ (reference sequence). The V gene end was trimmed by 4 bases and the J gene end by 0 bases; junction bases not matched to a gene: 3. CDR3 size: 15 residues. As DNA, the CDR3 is TGTGCCAGCAGCTGGGGACAGACCTCTGGAAACACCATATATTTT. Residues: CASSWGQTSGNTIYF.

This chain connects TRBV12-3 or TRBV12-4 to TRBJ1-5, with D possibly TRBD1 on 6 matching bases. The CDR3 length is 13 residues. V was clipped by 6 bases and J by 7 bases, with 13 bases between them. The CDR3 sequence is CASSRQRGQPQHF. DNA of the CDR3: TGTGCCAGCAGCCGACAGAGGGGGCAGCCCCAGCATTTT.

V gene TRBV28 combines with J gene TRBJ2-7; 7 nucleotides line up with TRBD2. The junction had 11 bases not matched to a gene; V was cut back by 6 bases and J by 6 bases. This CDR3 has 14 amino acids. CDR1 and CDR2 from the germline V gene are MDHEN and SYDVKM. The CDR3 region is CASSGGGIPSEQYF. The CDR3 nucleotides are TGTGCCAGCAGCGGCGGGGGAATCCCTTCCGAGCAGTACTTC.

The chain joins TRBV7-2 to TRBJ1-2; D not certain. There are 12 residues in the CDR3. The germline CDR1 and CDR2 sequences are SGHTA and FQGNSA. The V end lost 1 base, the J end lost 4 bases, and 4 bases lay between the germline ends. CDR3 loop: CASSLDGYGYTF. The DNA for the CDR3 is TGTGCCAGCAGCTTAGACGGCTATGGCTACACCTTC.

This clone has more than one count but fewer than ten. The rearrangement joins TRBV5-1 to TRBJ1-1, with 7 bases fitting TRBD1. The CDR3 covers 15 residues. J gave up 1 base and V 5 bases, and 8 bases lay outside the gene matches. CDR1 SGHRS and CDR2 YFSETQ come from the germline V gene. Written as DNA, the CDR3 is TGCGCCAGCAGTCCACAGGGGCAAACGAACACTGAAGCTTTCTTT. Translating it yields CASSPQGQTNTEAFF. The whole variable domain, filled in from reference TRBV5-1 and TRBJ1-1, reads KAGVTQTPRYLIKTRGQQVTLSCSPISGHRSVSWYQQTPGQGLQFLFEYFSETQRNKGNFPGRFSGRQFSNSRSEMNVSTLELGDSALYLCASSPQGQTNTEAFFGQGTRLTVV.

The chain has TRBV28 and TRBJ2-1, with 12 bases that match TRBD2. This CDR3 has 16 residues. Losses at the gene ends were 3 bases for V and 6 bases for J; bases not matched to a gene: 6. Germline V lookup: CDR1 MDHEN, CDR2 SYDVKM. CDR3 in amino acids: CASSFTSSGRANEQFF. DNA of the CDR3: TGTGCCAGCAGTTTCACCTCTAGCGGGAGGGCCAATGAGCAGTTCTTC.

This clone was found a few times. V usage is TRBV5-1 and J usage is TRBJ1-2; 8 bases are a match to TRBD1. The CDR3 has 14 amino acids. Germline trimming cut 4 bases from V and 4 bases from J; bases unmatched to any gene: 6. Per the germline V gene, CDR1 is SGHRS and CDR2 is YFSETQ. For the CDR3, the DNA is TGCGCCAGCAGCGTCGGACAGGGCATCTATGGCTACACCTTC. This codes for CASSVGQGIYGYTF.

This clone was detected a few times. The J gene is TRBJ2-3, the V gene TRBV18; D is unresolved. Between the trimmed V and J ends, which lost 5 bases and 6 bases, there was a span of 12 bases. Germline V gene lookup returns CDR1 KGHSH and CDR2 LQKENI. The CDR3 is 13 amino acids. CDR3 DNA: TGTGCCAGCTCAAGTGCCCAGGTGGATACGCAGTATTTT. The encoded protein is CASSSAQVDTQYF.

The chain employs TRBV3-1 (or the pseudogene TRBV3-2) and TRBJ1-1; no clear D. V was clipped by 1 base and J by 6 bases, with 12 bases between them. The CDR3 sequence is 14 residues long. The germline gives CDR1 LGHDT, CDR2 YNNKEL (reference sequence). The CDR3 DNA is TGTGCCAGCAGCCAAGCGACGAGGGCCCCTGAAGCTTTCTTT. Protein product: CASSQATRAPEAFF.

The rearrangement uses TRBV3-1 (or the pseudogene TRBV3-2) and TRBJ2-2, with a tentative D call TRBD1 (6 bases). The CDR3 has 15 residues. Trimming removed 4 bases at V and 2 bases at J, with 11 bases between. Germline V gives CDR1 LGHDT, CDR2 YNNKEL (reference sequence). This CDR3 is CASSPEGVNTGELFF. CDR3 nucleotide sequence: TGTGCCAGCAGCCCCGAGGGGGTAAACACCGGGGAGCTGTTTTTT.

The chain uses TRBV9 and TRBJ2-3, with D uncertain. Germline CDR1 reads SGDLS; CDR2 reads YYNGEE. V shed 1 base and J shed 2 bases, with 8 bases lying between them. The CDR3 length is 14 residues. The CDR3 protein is CASSVLADTDTQYF. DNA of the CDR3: TGTGCCAGCAGCGTATTGGCGGACACAGATACGCAGTATTTT. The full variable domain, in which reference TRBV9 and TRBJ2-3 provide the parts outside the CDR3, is DSGVTQTPKHLITATGQRVTLRCSPRSGDLSVYWYQQSLDQGLQFLIQYYNGEERAKGNILERFSAQQFPDLHSELNLSSLELGDSALYFCASSVLADTDTQYFGPGTRLTVL.

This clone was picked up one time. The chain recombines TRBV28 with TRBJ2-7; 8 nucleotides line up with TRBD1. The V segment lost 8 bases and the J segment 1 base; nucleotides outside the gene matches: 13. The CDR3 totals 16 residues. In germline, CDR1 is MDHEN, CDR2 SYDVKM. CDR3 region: CASLNGGQAVSYEQYF. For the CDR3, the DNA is TGTGCCAGCCTCAACGGGGGACAGGCCGTTTCCTACGAGCAGTACTTC.

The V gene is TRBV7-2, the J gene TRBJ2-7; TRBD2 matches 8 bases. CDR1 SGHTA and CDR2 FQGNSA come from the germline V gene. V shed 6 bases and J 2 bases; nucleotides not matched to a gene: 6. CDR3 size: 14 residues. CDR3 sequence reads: CASSPTSGPYEQYF. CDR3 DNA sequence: TGTGCCAGCAGTCCTACTAGCGGACCCTACGAGCAGTACTTC.

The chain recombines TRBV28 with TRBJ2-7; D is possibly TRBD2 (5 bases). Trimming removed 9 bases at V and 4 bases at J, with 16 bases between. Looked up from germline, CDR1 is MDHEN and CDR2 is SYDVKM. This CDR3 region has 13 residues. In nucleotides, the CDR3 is TGTGCCAGTCAACGAGGGAGAGGGTACGAGCAGTACTTC. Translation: CASQRGRGYEQYF. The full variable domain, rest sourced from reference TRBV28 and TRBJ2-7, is DVKVTQSSRYLVKRTGEKVFLECVQDMDHENMFWYRQDPGLGLRLIYFSYDVKMKEKGDIPEGYSVSREKKERFSLILESASTNQTSMYLCASQRGRGYEQYFGPGTRLTVT.

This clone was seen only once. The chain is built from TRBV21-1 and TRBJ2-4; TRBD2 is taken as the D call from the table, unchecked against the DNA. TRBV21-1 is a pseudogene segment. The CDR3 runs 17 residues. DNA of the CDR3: TGTGCCAGCAGCAAGGAGGGACGGGGACTAGCCAAAAACATTCAGTACTTC. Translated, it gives CASSKEGRGLAKNIQYF.

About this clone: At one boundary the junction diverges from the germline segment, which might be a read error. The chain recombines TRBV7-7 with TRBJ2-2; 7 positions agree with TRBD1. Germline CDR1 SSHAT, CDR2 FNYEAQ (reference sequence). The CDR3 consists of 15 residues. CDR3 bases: TGTGCTAGCAGCCGGGGACAGAGGGACACCGGGGAGCTGTTTTTT. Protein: CASSRGQRDTGELFF.

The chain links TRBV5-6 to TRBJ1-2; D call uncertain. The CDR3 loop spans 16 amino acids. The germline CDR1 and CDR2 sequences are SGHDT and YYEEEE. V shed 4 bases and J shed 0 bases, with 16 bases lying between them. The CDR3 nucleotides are TGTGCCAGCAGCCCCGGGGAAGCAAACACTAACTATGGCTACACCTTC. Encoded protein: CASSPGEANTNYGYTF.

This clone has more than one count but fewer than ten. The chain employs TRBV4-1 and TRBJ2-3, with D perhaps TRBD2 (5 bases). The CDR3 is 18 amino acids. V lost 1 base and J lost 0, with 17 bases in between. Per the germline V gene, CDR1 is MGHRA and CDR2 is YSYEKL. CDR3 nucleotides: TGCGCCAGCAGCCAAGCAACGTCGATTAGAGGGAGCACAGATACGCAGTATTTT. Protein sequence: CASSQATSIRGSTDTQYF.

The CDR3 sequence: CAISEGGQGTFYEQYF. The CDR3 coding sequence is TGTGCCATCAGTGAGGGAGGACAGGGAACCTTCTACGAGCAGTACTTC. This sequence joins TRBV10-3 and TRBJ2-7; 8 bases are a match to TRBD1. The trim removed 2 bases at V and 3 bases at J, leaving 9 bases unmatched. The germline V gene has CDR1 ENHRY and CDR2 SYGVKD. The CDR3 totals 16 residues.

The CDR3 reads CASSVSSTDTQYF. CDR3 nucleotide sequence: TGTGCCAGCAGTGTGAGCAGCACAGATACGCAGTATTTT. The V gene is TRBV2, the J gene TRBJ2-3; D call uncertain. The CDR3 loop spans 13 amino acids. The germline V and J ends were trimmed by 4 bases and 0 bases, with 5 bases remaining between them. Germline CDR1 reads SNHLY; CDR2 reads FYNNEI.

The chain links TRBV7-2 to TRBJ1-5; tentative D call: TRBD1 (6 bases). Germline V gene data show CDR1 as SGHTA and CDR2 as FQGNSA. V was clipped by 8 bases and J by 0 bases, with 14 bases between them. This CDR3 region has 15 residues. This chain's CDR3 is CASARGGPSNQPQHF. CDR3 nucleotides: TGTGCCAGCGCGAGGGGGGGGCCTAGCAATCAGCCCCAGCATTTT. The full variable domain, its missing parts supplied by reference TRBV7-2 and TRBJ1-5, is GAGVSQSPSNKVTEKGKDVELRCDPISGHTALYWYRQSLGQGLEFLIYFQGNSAPDKSGLPSDRFSAERTGGSVSTLTIQRTQQEDSAVYLCASARGGPSNQPQHFGDGTRLSIL.

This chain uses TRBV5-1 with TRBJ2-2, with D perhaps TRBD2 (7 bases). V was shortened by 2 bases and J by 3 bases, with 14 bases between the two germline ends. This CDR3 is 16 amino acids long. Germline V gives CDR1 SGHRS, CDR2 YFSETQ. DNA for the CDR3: TGCGCCAGCAGCTTTTGGGGGGGCGCGGACACCGGGGAGCTGTTTTTT. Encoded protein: CASSFWGGADTGELFF.

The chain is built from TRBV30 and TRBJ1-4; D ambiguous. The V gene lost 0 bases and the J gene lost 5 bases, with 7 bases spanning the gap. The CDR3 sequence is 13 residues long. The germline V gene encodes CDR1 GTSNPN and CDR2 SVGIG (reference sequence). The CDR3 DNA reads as TGTGCCTGGAGTGTCGGGAGAAATGAAAAACTGTTTTTT. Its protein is CAWSVGRNEKLFF.

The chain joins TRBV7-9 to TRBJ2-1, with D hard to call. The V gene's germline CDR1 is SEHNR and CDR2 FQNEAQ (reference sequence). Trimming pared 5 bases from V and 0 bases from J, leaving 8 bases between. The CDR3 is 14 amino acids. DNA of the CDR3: TGTGCCAGCAGCGAGGTCAGCTCCTACAATGAGCAGTTCTTC. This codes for CASSEVSSYNEQFF.

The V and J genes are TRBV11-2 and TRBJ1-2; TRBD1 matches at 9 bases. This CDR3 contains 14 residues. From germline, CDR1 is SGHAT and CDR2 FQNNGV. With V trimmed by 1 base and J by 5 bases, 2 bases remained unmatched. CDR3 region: CASSLGGTGYGYTF. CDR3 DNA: TGTGCCAGCAGCTTAGGGGGGACAGGGTATGGCTACACCTTC.

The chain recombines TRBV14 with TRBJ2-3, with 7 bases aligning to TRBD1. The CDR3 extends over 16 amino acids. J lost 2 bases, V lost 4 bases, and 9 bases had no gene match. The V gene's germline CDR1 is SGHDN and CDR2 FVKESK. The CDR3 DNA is TGTGCCAGCAGCCTACTCGGGACAGCTATCACAGATACGCAGTATTTT. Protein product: CASSLLGTAITDTQYF.

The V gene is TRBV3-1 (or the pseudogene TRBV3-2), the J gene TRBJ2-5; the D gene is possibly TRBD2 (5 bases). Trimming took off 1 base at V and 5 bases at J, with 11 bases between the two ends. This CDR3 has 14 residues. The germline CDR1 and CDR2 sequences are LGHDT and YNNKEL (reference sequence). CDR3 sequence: CASSQVRTGETQYF. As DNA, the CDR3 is TGTGCCAGCAGCCAAGTTCGGACGGGGGAGACCCAGTACTTC.

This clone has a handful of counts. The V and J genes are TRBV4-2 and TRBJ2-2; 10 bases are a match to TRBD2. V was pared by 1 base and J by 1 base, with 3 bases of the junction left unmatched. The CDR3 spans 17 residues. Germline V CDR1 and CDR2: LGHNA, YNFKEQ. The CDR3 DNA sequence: TGTGCCAGCAGCCAAGGGGTAGCGGGAGGGAACACCGGGGAGCTGTTTTTT. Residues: CASSQGVAGGNTGELFF.